This entry concerns a single T cell receptor (beta chain). Its target is not known. Trimming shortened V by 0 bases and J by 15 bases, and 15 bases separated the two germline ends. Germline lookup yields CDR1 SGHNT and CDR2 YENEEA. The CDR3 is 13 residues long. The data originate from a study of tumor-infiltrating lymphocytes in primary liver carcinoma. Study as a whole: The patients included men and women who were aged 30 to 69 years. With diameters of about 4 to 11 cm, tumors were stage T1-T3 N0M0.

Germline DNA was also extracted, while the blood RNA originated from unsorted whole blood. Findings of the study overall: A significantly higher top-250-clone fraction was recorded for tumors than for blood (p = 0.039). Because of bulk unsorted sampling, CD4+ and CD8+ repertoires were not subjected to comparison.

Total RNA (around 500 ng) served as template for TCR beta cDNA synthesis primed by a constant-region primer. Three rounds of nested multiplex PCR with slightly modified ARM-PCR produced TCR beta libraries. A C-beta reverse primer was combined with TRBV1-TRBV30 forward primers in the first two PCR rounds, and each round had 10 cycles. MiXCR, applied by TCRdb to the multiplex PCR reads, yields one record per CDR3 protein. The sample yields hundreds of thousands of distinct CDR3 sequences, almost 60% seen once. Material for sequencing was peripheral blood. This TCR was recovered from a woman in her thirties with primary liver carcinoma and hepatitis B virus infection. The gene calls are TRBV11-3 and TRBJ2-1; D is possibly TRBD2 (5 bases). CDR3 bases: TGTGCCAGCAGCTTAGATCAAAGAGCGGAATTGTTCTTC. Its translation: CASSLDQRAELFF.